These 23 T cell receptor beta chains were sequenced from one sample in a study of OX40 agonist ivuxolimab in advanced cancers. Repertoires were generated with immunoSEQ multiplex PCR, while TCRdb's copy carries only in-frame clones and drops some. This table holds about 72,000 clones, about 87% found once. The input for sequencing was CD4+ or CD8+ T cells sorted from blood, taken in a trial of the OX40 agonist ivuxolimab. The receptors come from an adult with an advanced solid tumor such as melanoma, head and neck, liver or kidney cancer.

The chain uses TRBV5-1 and TRBJ1-1; maybe TRBD1 (5 bases). V was clipped by 0 bases and J by 3 bases, with 9 bases between them. CDR1 and CDR2 from the germline V gene are SGHRS and YFSETQ. This CDR3 spans 14 amino acids. CDR3 region: CASSLARADTEAFF. CDR3 bases: TGCGCCAGCAGCTTGGCCAGGGCGGACACTGAAGCTTTCTTT.

The V call is TRBV28, the J call TRBJ2-3; D possibly corresponds to TRBD1 (6 bases). Germline V gene sequence: CDR1 MDHEN, CDR2 SYDVKM. The V and J ends lost 4 bases and 1 base respectively, with 9 bases between them. The CDR3 spans 14 residues. The CDR3 region has the DNA TGTGCCAGCAGTTCCCGACAGGGCACAGATACGCAGTATTTT. It codes for CASSSRQGTDTQYF.

This chain joins TRBV19 and TRBJ1-1; the match to TRBD1 covers 10 bases. The length of the CDR3 is 16 residues. Trimming cost V 5 bases and J 4 bases; bases outside gene matches: 10. Per germline, CDR1 LNHDA and CDR2 SQIVND (reference sequence). The CDR3, as DNA: TGTGCCAGTAGTCTGGAAGGGACAGGGGTGGTCACTGAAGCTTTCTTT. Its protein is CASSLEGTGVVTEAFF.

This chain connects TRBV11-2 to TRBJ1-2; D unresolved. The CDR3 loop spans 12 amino acids. V lost 2 bases to trimming and J lost 7 bases, with 8 bases between them. From germline, CDR1 is SGHAT and CDR2 FQNNGV. CDR3 sequence (DNA): TGTGCCAGCAGCTTATCCGGTGTTGGCTACACCTTC. It specifies CASSLSGVGYTF.

The J gene is TRBJ1-1, the V gene TRBV18; perhaps TRBD1 as D (5 bases). CDR1 and CDR2 from the germline V gene are KGHSH and LQKENI. V was clipped by 2 bases and J by 1 base, with 20 bases between them. The CDR3 extends over 18 amino acids. Here the CDR3 DNA reads TGTGCCAGCTCACCAATCCCGGGGACCGGGGCATGGAACACTGAAGCTTTCTTT. Its protein is CASSPIPGTGAWNTEAFF.

The sample holds one count of this clone. The chain carries TRBV11-3 and TRBJ2-1; a weak D match, TRBD2 (6 bases). V gave up 3 bases and J gave up 3 bases, with 9 bases separating them. This CDR3 is built from 14 residues. CDR1 SGHNT and CDR2 YENEEA come from the germline V gene. This CDR3 is CASSFGTGYNEQFF. In DNA form, the CDR3 reads TGTGCCAGCAGCTTCGGGACTGGCTACAATGAGCAGTTCTTC.

This clone has just a few counts. The chain carries TRBV6-1 and TRBJ1-6, with TRBD1 identical over 11 bases. Germline loops: CDR1 MNHNS, CDR2 SASEGT. The CDR3 has 14 residues. V lost 5 bases to trimming and J lost 8 bases; unmatched junction nucleotides: 2. Here the CDR3 DNA reads TGTGCCAGCAGTCGGGACAGGGGGGATTCACCCCTCCACTTT. Translated, it gives CASSRDRGDSPLHF.

V usage is TRBV2 and J usage is TRBJ2-1; TRBD1 might be the D (5 bases). Trimming left V 8 bases short and J 5 bases short, with 22 bases between. The germline V gene encodes CDR1 SNHLY and CDR2 FYNNEI. The CDR3 is made up of 16 amino acids. Written as DNA, the CDR3 is TGTGCCAGCTCCAACCAGGGTGGGATAACCCACAATGAGCAGTTCTTC. It specifies CASSNQGGITHNEQFF.

This clone was recorded once. The chain uses TRBV28 and TRBJ2-3; perhaps TRBD1 as D (5 bases). Germline CDR1 MDHEN, CDR2 SYDVKM. With 8 bases removed from V and 14 bases from J, the gap between germline ends came to 11 bases. The CDR3 is 9 amino acids. The CDR3 here is CASGALRYF. CDR3 DNA sequence: TGTGCCAGCGGGGCCCTTCGGTATTTT.

This clone was recorded a few times. The chain has TRBV14 and TRBJ2-3, with 7 bases identical to TRBD2. The CDR3 sequence is 17 residues long. Germline values: CDR1 SGHDN, CDR2 FVKESK. After removal of 4 bases from V and 0 bases from J, the junction contained 10 bases not matched to a gene. CDR3 residues: CASSLRKLAGSTDTQYF. Written as DNA, the CDR3 is TGTGCCAGCAGCCTCAGAAAGTTAGCGGGCAGCACAGATACGCAGTATTTT.

The rearrangement uses TRBV11-3 and TRBJ1-5; unclear D gene. The germline V and J ends were trimmed by 3 bases and 4 bases, with 13 bases remaining between them. This CDR3 has 15 residues. The germline V gene has CDR1 SGHNT and CDR2 YENEEA. CDR3 DNA sequence: TGTGCCAGCAGCTTTAGGCCCCCGCCGAATCAGCCCCAGCATTTT. Translated, it gives CASSFRPPPNQPQHF.

This clone appeared a few times. The V call is TRBV21-1, the J call TRBJ2-4; the table's D call, TRBD1, was not checked against the DNA. TRBV21-1 is a pseudogene locus. There are 14 residues in the CDR3. CDR3 region: CASSPRQGKDIQYF. CDR3 coding DNA: TGTGCCAGCAGCCCCCGACAGGGGAAGGACATTCAGTACTTC.

This chain connects TRBV5-6 to TRBJ1-1, with a weak D call TRBD1 (6 bases). Trimming shortened V by 0 bases and J by 3 bases, and 9 bases separated the two germline ends. The CDR3 runs to 14 residues. The V gene's germline CDR1 is SGHDT and CDR2 YYEEEE. The CDR3 loop is CASSLEQGHTEAFF. CDR3 nucleotide sequence: TGTGCCAGCAGCTTGGAACAGGGCCACACTGAAGCTTTCTTT.

CDR3 DNA: TGTGCCAGCAGCCCGGGACAGGGGAGGTCCTACGAGCAGTACTTC. This encodes CASSPGQGRSYEQYF. The rearrangement joins TRBV5-4 to TRBJ2-7, with 10 bases identical to TRBD1. CDR1 SGHNT and CDR2 YYREEE come from the germline V gene (reference sequence). The CDR3 contains 15 residues. V lost 4 bases to trimming and J lost 1 base; unmatched junction nucleotides: 5.

This rearrangement joins TRBV19 to TRBJ1-2, with TRBD1 as a possible D gene (5 bases). The CDR3 has 13 residues. In germline, CDR1 is LNHDA, CDR2 SQIVND (reference sequence). The V end lost 5 bases, the J end lost 7 bases, and 14 bases lay between the germline ends. CDR3 nucleotides: TGTGCCAGTAGTCCCAGGGATTACGGTGGCTACACCTTC. Encoded protein: CASSPRDYGGYTF.

CDR3 protein: CASSLGPNGYTF. The CDR3 DNA reads TGTGCCAGCAGCCTGGGACCTAATGGCTACACCTTC. The chain couples TRBV7-9 to TRBJ1-2; tentative D call: TRBD1 (5 bases). Germline assignment: CDR1 SEHNR and CDR2 FQNEAQ (reference sequence). Between the trimmed V and J ends, which lost 5 bases and 6 bases, there was a span of 10 bases. This CDR3 has 12 amino acids.

The chain carries TRBV28 and TRBJ2-6, with 13 bases matching TRBD2. With V trimmed by 2 bases and J by 0 bases, 16 bases remained unmatched. This CDR3 comprises 23 residues. Germline V gene sequence: CDR1 MDHEN, CDR2 SYDVKM. The CDR3 reads CASSLEIPGLGLAGFSGANVLTF. In DNA form, the CDR3 reads TGTGCCAGCAGTTTAGAAATTCCGGGTTTGGGACTAGCGGGATTCTCTGGGGCCAACGTCCTGACTTTC.

This sequence joins TRBV7-9 and TRBJ2-4; unclear D gene. Germline assignment: CDR1 SEHNR and CDR2 FQNEAQ (reference sequence). There are 12 residues in the CDR3. V lost 10 bases, J lost 10 bases, and 17 bases lay in between. The CDR3 is CATDTASEIQYF. Written as DNA, the CDR3 is TGTGCCACCGACACAGCCTCGGAGATTCAGTACTTC.

V usage is TRBV30 and J usage is TRBJ2-3, with unresolved D. Germline V gives CDR1 GTSNPN, CDR2 SVGIG (reference sequence). V was cut by 2 bases and J by 4 bases, with 16 bases left in between. CDR3 length equals 15 residues. The CDR3 here is CAWSNGLTSADTQYF. CDR3 nucleotide sequence: TGTGCCTGGAGTAATGGGTTAACAAGCGCAGATACGCAGTATTTT.

Only one count was recorded for this clone. The chain carries TRBV5-4 and TRBJ2-5, with 8 bases matching TRBD1. TRBJ2-7 explains the end of the DNA better; the J call may be wrong. CDR3 length: 14 amino acids. CDR1 SGHNT and CDR2 YYREEE come from the germline V gene (reference sequence). The CDR3 here is CASSHPGQDYEQYF. DNA of the CDR3: TGTGCCAGCAGCCACCCGGGACAGGACTACGAGCAGTACTTC.

V usage is TRBV10-1 and J usage is TRBJ2-3; D not resolved. The germline V and J ends were trimmed by 5 bases and 0 bases, with 3 bases remaining between them. This CDR3 comprises 12 residues. Looked up from germline, CDR1 is WNHNN and CDR2 is SYGVQD (reference sequence). CDR3 DNA sequence: TGCGCCAGCAGTATGAGCACAGATACGCAGTATTTT. It codes for CASSMSTDTQYF.

Concerning this clone itself: One end of the junction fails to match germline, which may point to a read error. The chain has TRBV23-1 and TRBJ2-6; 11 bases are shared with TRBD1. TRBV23-1 is an ORF, and what it does is uncertain. CDR3 length: 15 residues. Written as DNA, the CDR3 is TGCGCCAGCAGTCAATCAGGGACAGGGGGCAACGTCCTGACTTTC. It translates to CASSQSGTGGNVLTF.

The sample holds a few counts of this clone. This sequence joins TRBV13 and TRBJ2-5, with D perhaps assigned TRBD1 or TRBD2 (5 bases each). Germline CDR1 is PRHDT and CDR2 is FYEKMQ (reference sequence). The CDR3 is 16 residues long. The germline V and J ends were trimmed by 5 bases and 5 bases, with 21 bases remaining between them. In nucleotides, the CDR3 is TGTGCCAGCAGCCCGAGCCGGGACGGAGGCTCCGAGACCCAGTACTTC. Its translation: CASSPSRDGGSETQYF.